The 27 T cell receptor beta chains below come from one sample, sequenced in a study of cytomegalovirus exposure and HLA in healthy donors. With 60 Vbeta and 13 Jbeta primers, the PCR was carried out. Method: immunoSEQ multiplex PCR; TCRdb's copy keeps in-frame clones and lacks some. The repertoire holds about 190,000 clones, with over 65% as singletons. What was sequenced was PBMCs. These receptors originate from a woman in her forties or fifties in good health and CMV-seropositive.

The rearrangement joins TRBV6-1 to TRBJ1-4; 7 bases agree with TRBD1. Germline trimming cut 2 bases from V and 7 bases from J; bases unmatched to any gene: 4. The germline V gene encodes CDR1 MNHNS and CDR2 SASEGT. This CDR3 is built from 14 residues. CDR3 region: CASSERGPGEKLFF. DNA of the CDR3: TGTGCCAGCAGTGAAAGGGGGCCAGGTGAAAAACTGTTTTTT.

This clone was seen only once. The J gene is TRBJ1-6, the V gene TRBV12-5; D is ambiguous. This CDR3 is 15 amino acids long. Per the germline V gene, CDR1 is LGHNT and CDR2 is FRNRAP. The V gene lost 1 base and the J gene lost 10 bases, with 14 bases spanning the gap. CDR3 loop: CASGLEGLSGSPLHF. The CDR3 bases are TGTGCTAGTGGTTTGGAAGGACTTTCGGGATCACCCCTCCACTTT.

This clone has only a few counts. The V and J genes are TRBV6-1 and TRBJ2-1, with D tentatively TRBD1 (6 bases). V was pared by 7 bases and J by 4 bases, with 11 bases between. The CDR3 loop spans 13 amino acids. Germline V gene data show CDR1 as MNHNS and CDR2 as SASEGT. In DNA form, the CDR3 reads TGTGCCAGCACCTACGGACAGTACAATGAGCAGTTCTTC. This sequence encodes CASTYGQYNEQFF.

The gene calls are TRBV4-2 and TRBJ2-1; 14 positions agree with TRBD2. Trimming removed 5 bases from V and 2 bases from J; junction bases left unmatched: 2. This CDR3 contains 16 residues. The germline CDR1 and CDR2 sequences are LGHNA and YNFKEQ. CDR3 coding DNA: TGTGCCAGCAGCGCGGGACTAGCGGGGGCCTACAATGAGCAGTTCTTC. Protein product: CASSAGLAGAYNEQFF.

V usage is TRBV19 and J usage is TRBJ2-2, with 7 bases fitting TRBD1. CDR1 LNHDA and CDR2 SQIVND come from the germline V gene (reference sequence). The CDR3 is 15 residues long. V lost 9 bases to trimming and J lost 6 bases; unmatched junction nucleotides: 13. The CDR3 nucleotides are TGTGCCAGCCGAAGGACAGGTCGCTCGGCCGGGGAGCTGTTTTTT. Protein product: CASRRTGRSAGELFF.

Points on this clone: The same CDR3 arises from other DNA sequences in this sample as well. The chain links TRBV6-6 to TRBJ1-1, with D perhaps matching TRBD1 (6 bases). V gave up 5 bases and J gave up 5 bases, with 9 bases separating them. Per the germline V gene, CDR1 is MNHNY and CDR2 is SVGAGI (reference sequence). The CDR3 contains 12 residues. This chain's CDR3 is CASSSQGTEAFF. CDR3 nucleotides: TGTGCCAGCAGTAGCCAGGGGACTGAAGCTTTCTTT.

V and J are TRBV10-3 and TRBJ1-5; D possibly corresponds to TRBD1 (6 bases). Germline CDR1 and CDR2: ENHRY and SYGVKD. Trimming cost V 2 bases and J 6 bases, with 11 bases left between them. The CDR3 sequence is 14 residues long. As DNA, the CDR3 is TGTGCCATCAGTGAGAGGACAGATTTTCAGCCCCAGCATTTT. Its translation: CAISERTDFQPQHF.

The chain is built from TRBV18 and TRBJ2-2; 7 bases match TRBD1. V lost 0 bases and J lost 6; bases outside the gene matches: 1. The CDR3 runs to 14 residues. Germline CDR1 is KGHSH and CDR2 is LQKENI. The CDR3 here is CASSPPTGPGELFF. CDR3 in DNA: TGTGCCAGCTCACCACCGACAGGGCCCGGGGAGCTGTTTTTT. Supplemented by reference TRBV18 and TRBJ2-2, the full variable domain reads NAGVMQNPRHLVRRRGQEARLRCSPMKGHSHVYWYRQLPEEGLKFMVYLQKENIIDESGMPKERFSAEFPKEGPSILRIQQVVRGDSAAYFCASSPPTGPGELFFGEGSRLTVL.

V and J are TRBV6-5 and TRBJ1-5; possible D gene TRBD1, 5 bases. This CDR3 has 11 amino acids. Germline loops: CDR1 MNHEY, CDR2 SVGAGI. The germline V and J ends were trimmed by 8 bases and 6 bases, with 8 bases remaining between them. The DNA of the CDR3 is TGTGCCAGCGGGGGGGGTCAGCCCCAGCATTTT. Translated: CASGGGQPQHF.

The V and J genes are TRBV18 and TRBJ1-3; 11 positions match TRBD1. The CDR3 contains 16 residues. The trim removed 6 bases at V and 0 bases at J, leaving 4 bases unmatched. Germline-derived CDR1 and CDR2 are KGHSH and LQKENI. Here the CDR3 reads CASSRDRGNSGNTIYF. The DNA of the CDR3 is TGTGCCAGCTCGCGGGACAGGGGGAACTCTGGAAACACCATATATTTT.

This chain joins TRBV19 and TRBJ1-6, with D unclear. Germline assignment: CDR1 LNHDA and CDR2 SQIVND (reference sequence). CDR3 length: 14 residues. The V and J ends lost 1 base and 8 bases respectively, with 9 bases between them. The chain's CDR3 is CASSIGGWDSPLHF. Written as DNA, the CDR3 is TGTGCCAGTAGTATAGGAGGATGGGATTCACCCCTCCACTTT.

The rearrangement links TRBV5-6 to TRBJ2-3, with 9 bases lining up with TRBD1. The length of the CDR3 is 15 residues. The germline V gene encodes CDR1 SGHDT and CDR2 YYEEEE. V was pared by 3 bases and J by 5 bases, with 7 bases of the junction left unmatched. CDR3: CASSYGTGIGDTQYF. DNA for the CDR3: TGTGCCAGCAGCTACGGGACAGGGATCGGAGATACGCAGTATTTT.

The chain carries TRBV7-3 and TRBJ2-1; 9 positions agree with TRBD1. In germline, CDR1 is SGHTA, CDR2 FQGTGA. V was clipped by 4 bases and J by 1 base; unmatched bases: 5. CDR3 length equals 16 residues. CDR3 region: CASSSPTGGSYNEQFF. In DNA, the CDR3 is TGTGCCAGCAGCTCCCCGACAGGGGGATCCTACAATGAGCAGTTCTTC.

V gene TRBV28 combines with J gene TRBJ1-5, with D possibly matching TRBD1 (5 bases). The length of the CDR3 is 15 residues. Trimming left V 5 bases short and J 4 bases short, with 15 bases between. In germline, CDR1 is MDHEN, CDR2 SYDVKM. The CDR3 spells CASSTQGSLNQPQHF. The CDR3 nucleotides read TGTGCCAGCAGTACTCAGGGATCTCTGAATCAGCCCCAGCATTTT.

This chain links TRBV4-1 with TRBJ2-7; no clear D. This CDR3 has 14 amino acids. Trimming pared 0 bases from V and 4 bases from J, leaving 10 bases between. Germline CDR1 is MGHRA and CDR2 is YSYEKL. CDR3 bases: TGCGCCAGCAGCCAAGAAAGAACAGATTACGAGCAGTACTTC. Translated, it gives CASSQERTDYEQYF.

The rearrangement uses TRBV6-4 and TRBJ2-7; D perhaps matches TRBD1 (5 bases). The V end lost 5 bases, the J end lost 2 bases, and 10 bases lay between the germline ends. The CDR3 has 13 residues. Germline V gene lookup returns CDR1 MRHNA and CDR2 SNTAGT. The CDR3 nucleotides read TGTGCCAGCAGTCCAGACAGAGCCTACGAGCAGTACTTC. Translation: CASSPDRAYEQYF.

This clone was counted only a few times. In nucleotides, the CDR3 is TGCGCCAGCAGTGAGTCGCAGGGTATTGGAAACACCATATATTTT. Protein sequence: CASSESQGIGNTIYF. This chain connects TRBV10-2 to TRBJ1-3; D perhaps matches TRBD1 (5 bases). Deletions cut 0 bases from V and 3 bases from J, with 9 bases between. CDR3 length: 15 amino acids. CDR1 is WSHSY, CDR2 SAAADI, per germline.

CDR3: CASSSQGAVKNGYTF. The CDR3 DNA follows: TGTGCCAGCAGCTCACAGGGGGCGGTGAAGAATGGCTACACCTTC. The rearrangement uses TRBV7-9 and TRBJ1-2, with 9 bases that match TRBD1. Germline V gene data show CDR1 as SEHNR and CDR2 as FQNEAQ (reference sequence). The CDR3 is made up of 15 amino acids. Losses at the gene ends were 4 bases for V and 6 bases for J; bases not matched to a gene: 9.

The CDR3 DNA is TGTGCCAGCAGCTCGACAGGTCCCACCGGGGAGCTGTTTTTT. The encoded protein is CASSSTGPTGELFF. The chain is built from TRBV7-9 and TRBJ2-2, with D possibly TRBD1 on 6 matching bases. The length of the CDR3 is 14 residues. Germline lookup yields CDR1 SEHNR and CDR2 FQNEAQ (reference sequence). Trimming cost V 4 bases and J 4 bases, with 10 bases left between them.

This clone has only one observation. The chain links TRBV19 to TRBJ1-5; 7 nucleotides align to TRBD1. This CDR3 region has 19 residues. The germline V gene has CDR1 LNHDA and CDR2 SQIVND (reference sequence). With 3 bases clipped from V and 1 base from J, the junction kept 15 bases outside the gene matches. In nucleotides, the CDR3 is TGTGCCAGTAGTATTTATAGGACAGGCGACCCCCGGAGCAATCAGCCCCAGCATTTT. This encodes CASSIYRTGDPRSNQPQHF.

This clone came up once. V and J are TRBV25-1 and TRBJ1-6; D remains unclear. Germline V gene lookup returns CDR1 MGHDK and CDR2 SYGVNS. The CDR3 totals 12 residues. Deletions cut 6 bases from V and 3 bases from J, with 3 bases between. In DNA form, the CDR3 reads TGTGCCAGCAGCCTCTATAATTCACCCCTCCACTTT. This translates into CASSLYNSPLHF. Looking up the rest from reference TRBV25-1 and TRBJ1-6 gives the full variable domain: EADIYQTPRYLVIGTGKKITLECSQTMGHDKMYWYQQDPGMELHLIHYSYGVNSTEKGDLSSESTVSRIRTEHFPLTLESARPSHTSQYLCASSLYNSPLHFGNGTRLTVT.

The gene calls are TRBV4-1 and TRBJ1-4; D might be TRBD1 (6 bases). The germline V gene encodes CDR1 MGHRA and CDR2 YSYEKL. V gave up 0 bases and J gave up 5 bases, with 13 bases separating them. CDR3 length: 16 residues. The DNA for the CDR3 is TGCGCCAGCAGCCAAGATATAGGGACAAAGAATGAAAAACTGTTTTTT. Translation gives CASSQDIGTKNEKLFF.

The J gene is TRBJ1-2, the V gene TRBV4-3; possibly TRBD1 for D (6 bases). Germline lookup yields CDR1 LGHNA and CDR2 YSLEER. The CDR3 is 14 amino acids. Trimming shortened V by 1 base and J by 3 bases, and 9 bases separated the two germline ends. The CDR3 loop is CASSQVNRDYGYTF. The CDR3 DNA reads TGCGCCAGCAGCCAAGTAAACAGGGACTATGGCTACACCTTC.

The genes are TRBV6-5 and TRBJ1-5, with a possible D match to TRBD1 (5 bases). Per the germline V gene, CDR1 is MNHEY and CDR2 is SVGAGI. This CDR3 is 15 amino acids long. Trimming pared 5 bases from V and 2 bases from J, leaving 13 bases between. Here the CDR3 reads CASSLPGIRNQPQHF. CDR3 coding DNA: TGTGCCAGCAGTCTACCAGGGATCCGCAATCAGCCCCAGCATTTT.

J is TRBJ1-1 and V is TRBV7-9; the D is unclear. The CDR3 extends over 14 amino acids. Trimming pared 1 base from V and 4 bases from J, leaving 10 bases between. The V gene's germline CDR1 is SEHNR and CDR2 FQNEAQ (reference sequence). The chain's CDR3 is CASSLGRGSTEAFF. The DNA for the CDR3 is TGTGCCAGCAGCTTAGGACGGGGTTCCACTGAAGCTTTCTTT. Drawing the rest from reference TRBV7-9 and TRBJ1-1, the complete variable domain is DTGVSQNPRHKITKRGQNVTFRCDPISEHNRLYWYRQTLGQGPEFLTYFQNEAQLEKSRLLSDRFSAERPKGSFSTLEIQRTEQGDSAMYLCASSLGRGSTEAFFGQGTRLTVV.

Concerning this clone: One end of the junction is discordant with germline, which a read error may explain. CDR3 nucleotide sequence: TGTGCCAGCAGGTTAACTAGCGGGGGCAACATTCAGTACTTC. This gives the protein CASRLTSGGNIQYF. The chain couples TRBV7-3 to TRBJ2-4, with TRBD2 matching over 11 bases. This CDR3 has 14 amino acids. In germline, CDR1 is SGHTA, CDR2 FQGTGA.

The chain couples TRBV5-1 to TRBJ2-2; tentative D call: TRBD1 (6 bases). Per the germline V gene, CDR1 is SGHRS and CDR2 is YFSETQ. With 4 bases removed from V and 6 bases from J, the gap between germline ends came to 16 bases. The CDR3 loop spans 15 amino acids. DNA of the CDR3: TGCGCCAGCAGCCAGGGGACCGCTGGCCCCGGGGAGCTGTTTTTT. Translation gives CASSQGTAGPGELFF.